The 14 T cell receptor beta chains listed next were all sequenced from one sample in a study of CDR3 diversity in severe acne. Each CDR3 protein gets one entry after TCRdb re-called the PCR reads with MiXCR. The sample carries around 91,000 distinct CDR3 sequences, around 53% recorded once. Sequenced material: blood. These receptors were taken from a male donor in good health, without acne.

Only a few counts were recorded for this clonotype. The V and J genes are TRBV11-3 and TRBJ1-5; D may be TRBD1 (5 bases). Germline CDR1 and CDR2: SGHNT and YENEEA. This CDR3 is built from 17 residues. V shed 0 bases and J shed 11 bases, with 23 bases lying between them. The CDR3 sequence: CASSLDARASGWGTQHF. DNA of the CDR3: TGTGCCAGCAGCTTAGACGCGAGGGCCAGCGGGTGGGGGACCCAGCATTTT.

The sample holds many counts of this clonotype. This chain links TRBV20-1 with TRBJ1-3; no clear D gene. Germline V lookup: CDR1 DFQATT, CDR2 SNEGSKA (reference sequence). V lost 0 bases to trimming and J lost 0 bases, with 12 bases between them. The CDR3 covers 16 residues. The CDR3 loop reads CSARDRLGFSGNTIYF. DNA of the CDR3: TGCAGTGCTAGAGATCGATTAGGGTTCTCTGGAAACACCATATATTTT.

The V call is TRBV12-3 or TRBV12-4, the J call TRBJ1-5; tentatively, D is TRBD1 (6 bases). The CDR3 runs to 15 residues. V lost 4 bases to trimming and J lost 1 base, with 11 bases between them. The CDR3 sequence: CASSSTGKSNQPQHF. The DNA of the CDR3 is TGTGCCAGCAGTTCCACAGGGAAGAGCAATCAGCCCCAGCATTTT.

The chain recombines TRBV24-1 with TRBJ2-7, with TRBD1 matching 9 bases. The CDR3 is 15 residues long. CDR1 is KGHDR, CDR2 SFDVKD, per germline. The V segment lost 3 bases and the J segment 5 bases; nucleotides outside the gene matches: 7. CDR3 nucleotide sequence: TGTGCCACCAGTGATCTATGGGACAGGGACGACGAGCAGTACTTC. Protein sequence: CATSDLWDRDDEQYF.

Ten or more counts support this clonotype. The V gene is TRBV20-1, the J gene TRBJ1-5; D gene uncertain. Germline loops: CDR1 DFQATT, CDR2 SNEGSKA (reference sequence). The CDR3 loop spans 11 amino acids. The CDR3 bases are TGCGGTGTAAGAGGCGGTCAGCCCCAGCATTTT. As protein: CGVRGGQPQHF.

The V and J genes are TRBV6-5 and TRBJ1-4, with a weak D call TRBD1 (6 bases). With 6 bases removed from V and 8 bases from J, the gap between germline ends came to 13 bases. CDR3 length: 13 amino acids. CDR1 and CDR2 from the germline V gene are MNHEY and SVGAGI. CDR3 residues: CASSRGGHEKLFF. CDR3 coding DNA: TGTGCCAGCAGCCGAGGGGGGCACGAAAAACTGTTTTTT.

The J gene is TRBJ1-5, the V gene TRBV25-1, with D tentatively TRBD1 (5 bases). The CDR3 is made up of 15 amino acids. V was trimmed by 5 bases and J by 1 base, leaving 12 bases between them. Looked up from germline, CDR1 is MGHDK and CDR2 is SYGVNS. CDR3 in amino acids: CASSWDRDSNQPQHF. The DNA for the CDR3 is TGTGCCAGCAGTTGGGACCGGGACAGCAATCAGCCCCAGCATTTT.

In DNA form, the CDR3 reads TGTGCCAGCAGCTTAGCCAGGGGGACCCAGTACTTC. Amino acids: CASSLARGTQYF. The rearrangement joins TRBV7-2 to TRBJ2-7, with TRBD1 as a possible D gene (6 bases). The DNA end is more similar to TRBJ2-5, so the J call may be wrong. Germline-derived CDR1 and CDR2 are SGHTA and FQGNSA. The CDR3 has 12 residues.

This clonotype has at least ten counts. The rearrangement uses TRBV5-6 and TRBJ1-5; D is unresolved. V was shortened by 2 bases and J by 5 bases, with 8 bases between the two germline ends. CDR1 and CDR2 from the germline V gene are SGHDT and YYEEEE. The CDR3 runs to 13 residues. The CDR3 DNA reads TGTGCCAGCAGCTTTTTCTCGGATCAGCCCCAGCATTTT. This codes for CASSFFSDQPQHF.

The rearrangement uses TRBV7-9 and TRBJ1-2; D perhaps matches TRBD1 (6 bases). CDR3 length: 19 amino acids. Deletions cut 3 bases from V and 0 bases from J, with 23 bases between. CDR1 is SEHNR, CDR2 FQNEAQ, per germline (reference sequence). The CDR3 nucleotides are TGTGCCAGCAGCTTGAGCCTTGGGACATCAACACTGCCTAACTATGGCTACACCTTC. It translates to CASSLSLGTSTLPNYGYTF.

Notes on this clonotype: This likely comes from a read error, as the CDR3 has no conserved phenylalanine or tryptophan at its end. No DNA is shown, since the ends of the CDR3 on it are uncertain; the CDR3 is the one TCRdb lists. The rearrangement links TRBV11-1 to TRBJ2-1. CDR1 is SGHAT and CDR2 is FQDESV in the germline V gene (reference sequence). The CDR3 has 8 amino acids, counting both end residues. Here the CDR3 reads CASSPGSL.

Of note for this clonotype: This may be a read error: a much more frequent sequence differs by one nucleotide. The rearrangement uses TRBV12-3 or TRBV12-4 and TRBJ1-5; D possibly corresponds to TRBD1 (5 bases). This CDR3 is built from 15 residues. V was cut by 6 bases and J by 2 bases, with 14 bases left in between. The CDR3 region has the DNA TGTGCCAGCAGCCCCCCAGGGAACGGCAATCAGCCCCAGCATTTT. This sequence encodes CASSPPGNGNQPQHF.

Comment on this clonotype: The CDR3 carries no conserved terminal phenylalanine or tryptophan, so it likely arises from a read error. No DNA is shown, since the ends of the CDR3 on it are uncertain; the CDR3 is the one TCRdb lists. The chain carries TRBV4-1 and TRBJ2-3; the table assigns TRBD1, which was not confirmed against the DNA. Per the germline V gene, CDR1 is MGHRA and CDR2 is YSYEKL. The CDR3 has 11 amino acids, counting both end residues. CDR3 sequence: CASSQEDRLNY.

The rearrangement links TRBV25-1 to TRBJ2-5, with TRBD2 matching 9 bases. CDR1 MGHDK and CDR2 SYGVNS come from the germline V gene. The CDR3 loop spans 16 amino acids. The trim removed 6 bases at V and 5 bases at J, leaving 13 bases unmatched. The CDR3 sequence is CASSQSHAGGHETQYF. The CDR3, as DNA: TGTGCCAGCAGCCAATCTCACGCGGGAGGGCATGAGACCCAGTACTTC. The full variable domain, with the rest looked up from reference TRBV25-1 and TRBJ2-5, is EADIYQTPRYLVIGTGKKITLECSQTMGHDKMYWYQQDPGMELHLIHYSYGVNSTEKGDLSSESTVSRIRTEHFPLTLESARPSHTSQYLCASSQSHAGGHETQYFGPGTRLLVL.